Following are 22 T cell receptor beta chains from one sample sequenced in a study of blood T cell repertoires in COVID-19. The protocol was immunoSEQ multiplex PCR, while the TCRdb copy is restricted to in-frame clones and leaves out a portion. The sample has roughly 290,000 clones, around four fifths seen once. Sequenced input: peripheral blood. These receptors were obtained from a woman between 45 and 60 years old with active or convalescent COVID-19.

V is TRBV6-5 and J is TRBJ2-2; 10 nucleotides agree with TRBD1. The CDR3 length is 15 residues. The V gene end was trimmed by 5 bases and the J gene end by 4 bases; junction bases not matched to a gene: 4. Germline CDR1 is MNHEY and CDR2 is SVGAGI. CDR3 DNA sequence: TGTGCCAGCAGTCGGACAGGGGGGGGCACCGGGGAGCTGTTTTTT. It specifies CASSRTGGGTGELFF.

The chain has TRBV19 and TRBJ2-7; 7 nucleotides match TRBD2. CDR1 and CDR2 (germline): LNHDA, SQIVND (reference sequence). The CDR3 length is 12 residues. Losses at the gene ends were 7 bases for V and 3 bases for J; bases not matched to a gene: 3. CDR3 protein: CASTGLDYEQYF. In nucleotides, the CDR3 is TGTGCCAGTACTGGACTAGACTACGAGCAGTACTTC. Based on the CDR3 plus reference TRBV19 and TRBJ2-7, the full variable domain is DGGITQSPKYLFRKEGQNVTLSCEQNLNHDAMYWYRQDPGQGLRLIYYSQIVNDFQKGDIAEGYSVSREKKESFPLTVTSAQKNPTAFYLCASTGLDYEQYFGPGTRLTVT.

This sequence joins TRBV27 and TRBJ2-7; D uncertain. This CDR3 comprises 15 residues. Trimming left V 0 bases short and J 5 bases short, with 14 bases between. CDR1 is MNHEY and CDR2 is SMNVEV in the germline V gene (reference sequence). The CDR3 sequence: CASSLSPHGRDEQYF. The CDR3 DNA reads as TGTGCCAGCAGTTTATCCCCCCACGGTCGGGACGAGCAGTACTTC.

J is TRBJ1-3 and V is TRBV7-2; D is unclear. This CDR3 contains 14 residues. Germline CDR1 and CDR2: SGHTA and FQGNSA. Trimming took off 6 bases at V and 4 bases at J, with 13 bases between the two ends. CDR3 sequence reads: CASREGGAGNTIYF. CDR3 DNA: TGTGCCAGCAGGGAGGGCGGTGCGGGAAACACCATATATTTT.

CDR3 amino acids: CASSLDAHAYEQYF. As DNA, the CDR3 is TGCGCCAGCAGCTTGGATGCACATGCCTACGAGCAGTACTTC. The chain is built from TRBV5-1 and TRBJ2-7; D is uncertain. This CDR3 contains 14 residues. Germline V gives CDR1 SGHRS, CDR2 YFSETQ. V was pared by 0 bases and J by 2 bases, with 9 bases between.

Worth noting for this clone: A much more abundant neighbour one base away suggests this may be a read error. This chain joins TRBV11-3 and TRBJ2-1, with 11 bases lining up with TRBD2. Losses at the gene ends were 4 bases for V and 3 bases for J; bases not matched to a gene: 2. CDR1 is SGHNT, CDR2 YENEEA, per germline. The CDR3 totals 15 residues. The CDR3 reads CASSSTSGSYNEQFF. Written as DNA, the CDR3 is TGTGCCAGCAGCTCAACTAGCGGGAGCTACAATGAGCAGTTCTTC. The entire variable domain, with the rest obtained from reference TRBV11-3 and TRBJ2-1, is as follows: EAGVVQSPRYKIIEKKQPVAFWCNPISGHNTLYWYLQNLGQGPELLIRYENEEAVDDSQLPKDRFSAERLKGVDSTLKIQPAELGDSAVYLCASSSTSGSYNEQFFGPGTRLTVL.

The chain couples TRBV25-1 to TRBJ2-1, with D possibly TRBD2 on 6 matching bases. With 7 bases removed from V and 2 bases from J, the gap between germline ends came to 18 bases. The CDR3 runs to 16 residues. Germline loops: CDR1 MGHDK, CDR2 SYGVNS. The DNA for the CDR3 is TGTGCCAGCATTACAAACACGGGAGAACCCTACAATGAGCAGTTCTTC. This encodes CASITNTGEPYNEQFF.

The chain has TRBV28 and TRBJ2-7, with 12 nucleotides matching TRBD1. The CDR3 has 15 amino acids. Germline V gives CDR1 MDHEN, CDR2 SYDVKM. Germline trimming cut 1 base from V and 5 bases from J; bases unmatched to any gene: 3. The CDR3, as DNA: TGTGCCAGCAGTTTATTAGGGACAGGGGGCCACGAGCAGTACTTC. Its translation is CASSLLGTGGHEQYF.

In nucleotides, the CDR3 is TGTGCCAGTAGTATGCAATCGCGGGGGTCGGGGACCCAGTACTTC. It encodes CASSMQSRGSGTQYF. The V and J genes are TRBV19 and TRBJ2-5, with 7 positions matching TRBD2. The CDR3 loop spans 15 amino acids. The V gene end was trimmed by 3 bases and the J gene end by 7 bases; junction bases not matched to a gene: 11. Germline V gene data show CDR1 as LNHDA and CDR2 as SQIVND (reference sequence).

This chain joins TRBV28 and TRBJ1-4; tentatively, D is TRBD1 (6 bases). V lost 7 bases and J 7 bases, leaving 19 bases between the germline ends. CDR1 and CDR2 (germline): MDHEN, SYDVKM. The CDR3 length is 15 residues. CDR3 DNA: TGTGCCAGCACCCCCGCGGGGGGCTCCGGTGAAAAACTGTTTTTT. Translation: CASTPAGGSGEKLFF. Full variable domain (outside the CDR3, taken from reference TRBV28 and TRBJ1-4): DVKVTQSSRYLVKRTGEKVFLECVQDMDHENMFWYRQDPGLGLRLIYFSYDVKMKEKGDIPEGYSVSREKKERFSLILESASTNQTSMYLCASTPAGGSGEKLFFGSGTQLSVL.

V usage is TRBV4-1 and J usage is TRBJ2-1, with 7 nucleotides matching TRBD2. This CDR3 comprises 16 residues. Germline values: CDR1 MGHRA, CDR2 YSYEKL. J gave up 0 bases and V 5 bases, and 7 bases lay outside the gene matches. The CDR3 bases are TGCGCCAGCAGCGCTTCCCGGGACTACTCCTACAATGAGCAGTTCTTC. Its protein product is CASSASRDYSYNEQFF.

The V gene is TRBV6-1, the J gene TRBJ1-2, with a possible D match to TRBD1 (5 bases). The CDR3 runs to 13 residues. With 2 bases removed from V and 8 bases from J, the gap between germline ends came to 12 bases. In germline, CDR1 is MNHNS, CDR2 SASEGT. CDR3 sequence reads: CASSEIRGVGYTF. For the CDR3, the DNA is TGTGCCAGCAGTGAAATCCGGGGGGTGGGCTACACCTTC.

A single count supports this clone. The chain recombines TRBV6-5 with TRBJ1-2, with D perhaps TRBD1 (5 bases). Germline CDR1 reads MNHEY; CDR2 reads SVGAGI. Trimming took off 6 bases at V and 4 bases at J, with 18 bases between the two ends. This CDR3 is 15 amino acids long. CDR3 DNA sequence: TGTGCCAGCAGGGTAGACAGTATACTTTTCTATGGCTACACCTTC. Its translation: CASRVDSILFYGYTF.

The CDR3 sequence is CASSLHPTGALGKLFF. For the CDR3, the DNA is TGTGCCAGCAGCCTTCATCCGACAGGGGCTCTTGGAAAACTGTTTTTT. This sequence joins TRBV3-1 (or the pseudogene TRBV3-2) and TRBJ1-4; 8 bases map to TRBD1. CDR1 LGHDT and CDR2 YNNKEL come from the germline V gene (reference sequence). This CDR3 has 16 amino acids. V gave up 4 bases and J gave up 10 bases; unmatched junction bases: 14.

The V gene is TRBV25-1, the J gene TRBJ1-4, with TRBD1 as a possible D gene (5 bases). The CDR3 extends over 13 amino acids. Germline CDR1 is MGHDK and CDR2 is SYGVNS. V dropped 10 bases and J dropped 5 bases, with 14 bases sitting between them. The CDR3, as DNA: TGTGCCACCTCAGGGTTGGGAAATGAAAAACTGTTTTTT. Encoded protein: CATSGLGNEKLFF.

The rearrangement links TRBV3-1 (or the pseudogene TRBV3-2) to TRBJ1-2; 8 bases fit TRBD1. Unmatched junction bases numbered 5, after V lost 1 base and J lost 7 bases. This CDR3 contains 14 residues. Germline V gene lookup returns CDR1 LGHDT and CDR2 YNNKEL (reference sequence). CDR3 amino acids: CASSQGQGRAGYTF. The CDR3 DNA reads TGTGCCAGCAGCCAAGGACAGGGGCGAGCTGGCTACACCTTC.

V is TRBV15 and J is TRBJ2-1; D gene ambiguous. Deletions cut 0 bases from V and 3 bases from J, with 15 bases between. From germline, CDR1 is LNHNV and CDR2 YYDKDF (reference sequence). The CDR3 totals 17 residues. Written as DNA, the CDR3 is TGTGCCACCAGCAGAGATCCATTAGTTGTACGCTACAATGAGCAGTTCTTC. Translation: CATSRDPLVVRYNEQFF.

The CDR3 spells CASARTSANTGELFF. The CDR3 DNA is TGTGCCAGCGCAAGGACTAGCGCGAACACCGGGGAGCTGTTTTTT. The gene calls are TRBV19 and TRBJ2-2; TRBD2 matches 9 bases. The CDR3 totals 15 residues. CDR1 is LNHDA and CDR2 is SQIVND in the germline V gene (reference sequence). Unmatched junction bases numbered 5, after V lost 9 bases and J lost 0 bases. The variable domain in full, with the rest retrieved from reference TRBV19 and TRBJ2-2, is DGGITQSPKYLFRKEGQNVTLSCEQNLNHDAMYWYRQDPGQGLRLIYYSQIVNDFQKGDIAEGYSVSREKKESFPLTVTSAQKNPTAFYLCASARTSANTGELFFGEGSRLTVL.

This clone appeared a single time. The rearrangement links TRBV4-1 to TRBJ1-2; TRBD1 matches 8 bases. V shed 4 bases, J shed 6 bases, and the junction held 13 bases outside the gene matches. Germline V CDR1 and CDR2: MGHRA, YSYEKL. CDR3 length: 16 amino acids. The CDR3 reads CASSLTHPDREDGYTF. Here the CDR3 DNA reads TGCGCCAGCAGCCTAACCCATCCGGACAGGGAGGATGGCTACACCTTC.

This chain uses TRBV7-9 with TRBJ1-4; D is perhaps TRBD1 (6 bases). CDR1 and CDR2 from the germline V gene are SEHNR and FQNEAQ (reference sequence). The V and J ends lost 5 bases and 4 bases respectively, with 20 bases between them. The CDR3 spans 17 residues. This chain's CDR3 is CASSLSPHTGRNEKLFF. For the CDR3, the DNA is TGTGCCAGCAGCCTCTCCCCCCACACAGGGCGTAATGAAAAACTGTTTTTT.

The chain is built from TRBV29-1 and TRBJ1-1; 10 nucleotides align to TRBD1. V was pared by 4 bases and J by 2 bases, with 4 bases of the junction left unmatched. Germline V gene sequence: CDR1 SQVTM, CDR2 ANQGSEA. CDR3 size: 14 residues. CDR3 residues: CSVAGTGENTEAFF. The CDR3 DNA sequence: TGCAGCGTTGCCGGGACAGGGGAAAACACTGAAGCTTTCTTT.

V gene TRBV12-5 combines with J gene TRBJ2-3; tentatively, D is TRBD1 (6 bases). Trimming took off 8 bases at V and 3 bases at J, with 18 bases between the two ends. The CDR3 sequence is 15 residues long. CDR1 is LGHNT, CDR2 FRNRAP, per germline. This CDR3 reads CASSSRGEETDTQYF. CDR3 nucleotides: TGTGCTAGTAGTAGCAGGGGTGAAGAGACAGATACGCAGTATTTT.